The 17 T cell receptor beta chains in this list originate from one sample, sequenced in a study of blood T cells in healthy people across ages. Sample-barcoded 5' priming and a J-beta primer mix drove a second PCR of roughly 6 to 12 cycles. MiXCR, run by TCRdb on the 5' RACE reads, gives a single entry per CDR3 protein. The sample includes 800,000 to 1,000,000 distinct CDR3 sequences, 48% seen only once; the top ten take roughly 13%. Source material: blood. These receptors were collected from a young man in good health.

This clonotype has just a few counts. The CDR3 DNA follows: TGCGCCAGCAGTAATATGGACCAGCAAGAGACCCAGTACTTC. Protein sequence: CASSNMDQQETQYF. The chain has TRBV4-1 and TRBJ2-5; no clear D gene. V lost 6 bases and J lost 2, with 13 bases in between. Germline values: CDR1 MGHRA, CDR2 YSYEKL. The CDR3 length is 14 residues.

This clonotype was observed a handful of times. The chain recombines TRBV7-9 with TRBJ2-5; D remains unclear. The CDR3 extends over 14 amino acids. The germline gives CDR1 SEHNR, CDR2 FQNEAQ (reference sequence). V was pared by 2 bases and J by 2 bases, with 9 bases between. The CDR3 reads CASSLTGTQETQYF. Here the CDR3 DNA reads TGTGCCAGCAGCTTAACCGGTACACAAGAGACCCAGTACTTC.

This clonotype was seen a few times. The CDR3, as DNA: TGCAGTGCTAGTCAGGGGCAGGGGGACGAGCAGTACTTC. Amino acid sequence: CSASQGQGDEQYF. V is TRBV20-1 and J is TRBJ2-7; 7 bases match TRBD1. V was clipped by 3 bases and J by 5 bases; unmatched bases: 7. This CDR3 is built from 13 residues. The germline V gene encodes CDR1 DFQATT and CDR2 SNEGSKA (reference sequence).

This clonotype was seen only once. The CDR3 loop is CASSLTPGTGTSGRLSGEQYF. The CDR3 DNA reads TGTGCCAGCAGCTTAACGCCGGGAACCGGGACTAGCGGGAGGCTATCGGGCGAGCAGTACTTC. The chain has TRBV7-2 and TRBJ2-7, with 15 bases fitting TRBD2. Germline loops: CDR1 SGHTA, CDR2 FQGNSA. V dropped 2 bases and J dropped 6; count of bases not matched to a gene: 20. This CDR3 is built from 21 residues.

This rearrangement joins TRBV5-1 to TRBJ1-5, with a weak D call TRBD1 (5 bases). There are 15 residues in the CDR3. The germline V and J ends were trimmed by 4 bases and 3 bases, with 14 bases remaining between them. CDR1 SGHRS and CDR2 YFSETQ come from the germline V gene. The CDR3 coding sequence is TGCGCCAGCAGCCCCGGGACGGTGGACAATCAGCCCCAGCATTTT. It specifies CASSPGTVDNQPQHF.

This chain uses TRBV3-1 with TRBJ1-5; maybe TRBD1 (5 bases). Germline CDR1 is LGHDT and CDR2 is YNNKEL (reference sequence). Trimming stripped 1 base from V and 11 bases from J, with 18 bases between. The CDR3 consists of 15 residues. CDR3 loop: CASSQGDGTFGSQHF. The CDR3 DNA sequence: TGTGCCAGCAGCCAAGGGGACGGCACTTTTGGTTCCCAGCATTTT.

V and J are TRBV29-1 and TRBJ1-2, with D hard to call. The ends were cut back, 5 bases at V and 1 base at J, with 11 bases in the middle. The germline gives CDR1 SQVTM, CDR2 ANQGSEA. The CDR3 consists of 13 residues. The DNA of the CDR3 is TGCAGCGTTACCCAGGCGGGTAACTATGGCTACACCTTC. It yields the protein CSVTQAGNYGYTF.

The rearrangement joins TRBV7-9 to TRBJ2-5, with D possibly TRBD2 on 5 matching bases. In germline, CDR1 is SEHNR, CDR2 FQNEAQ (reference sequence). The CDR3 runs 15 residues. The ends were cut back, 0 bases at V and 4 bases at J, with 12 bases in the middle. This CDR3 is CASSLAPGSGETQYF. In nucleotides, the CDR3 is TGTGCCAGCAGCTTAGCTCCGGGGTCGGGAGAGACCCAGTACTTC.

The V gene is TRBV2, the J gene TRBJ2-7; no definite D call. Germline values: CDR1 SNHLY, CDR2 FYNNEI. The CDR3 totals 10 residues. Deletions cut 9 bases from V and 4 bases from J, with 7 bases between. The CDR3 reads CASQFYEQYF. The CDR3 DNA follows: TGTGCCAGTCAATTTTACGAGCAGTACTTC.

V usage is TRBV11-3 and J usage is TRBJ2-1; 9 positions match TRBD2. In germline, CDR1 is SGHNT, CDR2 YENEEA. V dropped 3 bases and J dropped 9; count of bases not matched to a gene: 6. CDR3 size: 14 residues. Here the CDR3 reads CASSLYGGGAEQFF. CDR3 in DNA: TGTGCCAGCAGCTTGTATGGCGGGGGGGCTGAGCAGTTCTTC. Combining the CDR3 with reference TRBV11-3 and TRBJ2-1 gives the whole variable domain EAGVVQSPRYKIIEKKQPVAFWCNPISGHNTLYWYLQNLGQGPELLIRYENEEAVDDSQLPKDRFSAERLKGVDSTLKIQPAELGDSAVYLCASSLYGGGAEQFFGPGTRLTVL.

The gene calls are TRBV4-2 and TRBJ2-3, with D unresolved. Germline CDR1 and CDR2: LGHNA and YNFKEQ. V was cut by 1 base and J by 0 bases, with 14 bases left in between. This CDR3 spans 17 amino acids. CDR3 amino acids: CASSQASAASSTDTQYF. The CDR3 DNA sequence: TGTGCCAGCAGCCAAGCCTCGGCGGCCTCTAGCACAGATACGCAGTATTTT.

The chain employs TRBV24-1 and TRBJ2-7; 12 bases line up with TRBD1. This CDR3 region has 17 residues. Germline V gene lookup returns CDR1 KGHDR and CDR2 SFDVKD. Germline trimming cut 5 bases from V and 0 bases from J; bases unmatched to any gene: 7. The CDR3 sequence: CATSGQPGQGASYEQYF. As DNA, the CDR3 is TGTGCCACCAGTGGACAGCCGGGACAGGGGGCCTCCTACGAGCAGTACTTC.

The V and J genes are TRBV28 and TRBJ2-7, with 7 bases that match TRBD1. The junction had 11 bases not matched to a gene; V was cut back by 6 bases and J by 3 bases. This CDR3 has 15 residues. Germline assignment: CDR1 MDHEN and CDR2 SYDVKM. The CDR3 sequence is CASSKPGTVNYEQYF. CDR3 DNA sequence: TGTGCCAGCAGCAAACCCGGGACAGTTAACTACGAGCAGTACTTC.

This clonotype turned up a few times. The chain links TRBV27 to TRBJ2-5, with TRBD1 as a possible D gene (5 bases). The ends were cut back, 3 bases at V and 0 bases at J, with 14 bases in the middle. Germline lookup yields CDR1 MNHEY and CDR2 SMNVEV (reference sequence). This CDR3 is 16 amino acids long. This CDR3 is CASSFDAGSYQETQYF. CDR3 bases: TGTGCCAGCAGTTTCGACGCAGGGTCGTACCAAGAGACCCAGTACTTC.

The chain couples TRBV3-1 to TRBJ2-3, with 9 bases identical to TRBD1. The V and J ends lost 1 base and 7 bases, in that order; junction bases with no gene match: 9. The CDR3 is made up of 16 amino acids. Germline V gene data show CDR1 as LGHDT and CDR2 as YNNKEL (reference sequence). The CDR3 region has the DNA TGTGCCAGCAGCCAAGCCGGGACAGGGACTGTGAATACGCAGTATTTT. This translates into CASSQAGTGTVNTQYF.

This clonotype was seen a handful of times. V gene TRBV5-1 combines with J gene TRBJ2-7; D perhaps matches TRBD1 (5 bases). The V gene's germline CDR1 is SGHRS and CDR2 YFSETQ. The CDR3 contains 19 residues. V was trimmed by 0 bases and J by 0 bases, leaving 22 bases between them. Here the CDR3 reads CASSLEVIGAPKSSYEQYF. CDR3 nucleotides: TGCGCCAGCAGCTTGGAGGTGATAGGGGCCCCAAAGAGCTCCTACGAGCAGTACTTC.

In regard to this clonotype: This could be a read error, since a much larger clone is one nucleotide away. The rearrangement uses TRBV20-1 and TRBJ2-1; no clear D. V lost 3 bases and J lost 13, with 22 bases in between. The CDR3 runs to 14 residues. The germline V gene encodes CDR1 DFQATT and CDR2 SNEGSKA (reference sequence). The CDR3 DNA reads TGCAGTGCTAGTCTCCAACCCAGTGAAAAGACCCAGTTCTTC. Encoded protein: CSASLQPSEKTQFF.